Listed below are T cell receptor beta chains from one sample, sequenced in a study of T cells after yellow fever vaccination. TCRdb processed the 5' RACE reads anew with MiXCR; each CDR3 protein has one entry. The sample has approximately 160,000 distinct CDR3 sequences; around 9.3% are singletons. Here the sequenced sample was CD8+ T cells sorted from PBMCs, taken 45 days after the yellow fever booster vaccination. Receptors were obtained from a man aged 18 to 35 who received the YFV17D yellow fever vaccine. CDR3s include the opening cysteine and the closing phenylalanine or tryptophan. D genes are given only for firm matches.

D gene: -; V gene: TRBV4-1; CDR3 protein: CASSQEGLGRPGANVLTF
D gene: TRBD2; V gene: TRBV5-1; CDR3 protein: CASTGPGLAGYNEQFF
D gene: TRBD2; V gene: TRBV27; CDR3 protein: CASSIFSGGGTDTQYF
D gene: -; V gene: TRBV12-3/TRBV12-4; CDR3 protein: CASGLGGNEQFF
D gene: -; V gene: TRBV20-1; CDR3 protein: CSAGGGMQPQHF
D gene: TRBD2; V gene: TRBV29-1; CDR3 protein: CSVGLAGGPTRGTQYF
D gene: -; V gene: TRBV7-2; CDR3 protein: CASSLDGYTF
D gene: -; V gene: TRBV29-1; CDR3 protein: CSVVADEQFF
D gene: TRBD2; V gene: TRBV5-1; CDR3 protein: CASSPGLAYQETQYF
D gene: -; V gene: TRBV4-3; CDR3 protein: CASSPSSSGTDTQYF
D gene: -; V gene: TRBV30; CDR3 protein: CAWSLTGSGANVLTF
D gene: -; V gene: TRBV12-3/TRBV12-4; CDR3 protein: CASSASGGGQPQHF
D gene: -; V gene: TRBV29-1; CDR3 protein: CSVESGTSFGYTF
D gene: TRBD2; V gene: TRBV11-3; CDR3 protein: CASSPGGFSGANVLTF
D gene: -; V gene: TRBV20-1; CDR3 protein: CSARDVLAGAYEQYF
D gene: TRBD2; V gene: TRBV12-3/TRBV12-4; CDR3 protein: CASDRRGGEADTQYF
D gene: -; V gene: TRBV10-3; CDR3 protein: CAISDRPWGDGYTF
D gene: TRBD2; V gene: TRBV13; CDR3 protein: CASSLLSPSGAPGANVLTF
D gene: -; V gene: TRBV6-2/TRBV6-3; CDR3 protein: CASRPTVVRGQPQHF
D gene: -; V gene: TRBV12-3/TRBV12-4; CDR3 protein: CASSLGPQGEQFF
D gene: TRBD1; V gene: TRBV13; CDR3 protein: CASSLGQGAANTGELFF
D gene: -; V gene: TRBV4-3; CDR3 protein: CASSQEVAVSTGELFF
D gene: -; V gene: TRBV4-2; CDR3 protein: CASSPEGAMFNYGYTF
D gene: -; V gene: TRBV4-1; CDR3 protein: CASSQAEGRVDYGYTF
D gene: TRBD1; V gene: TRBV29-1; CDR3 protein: CSVELGRGTTGELFF
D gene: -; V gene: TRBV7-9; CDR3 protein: CASSSFYNEQFF
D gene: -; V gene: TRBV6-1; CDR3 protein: CASAQGGNIQYF
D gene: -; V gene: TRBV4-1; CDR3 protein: CASSQDLQNTEAFF
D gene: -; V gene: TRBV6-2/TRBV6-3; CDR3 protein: CASSYSPYEQYF
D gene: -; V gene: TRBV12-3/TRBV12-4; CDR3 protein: CASDRRNPGNTIYF
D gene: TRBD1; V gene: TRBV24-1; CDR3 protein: CATSVTDRVGTEAFF
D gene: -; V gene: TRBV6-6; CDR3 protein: CASSSTRQGQETQYF
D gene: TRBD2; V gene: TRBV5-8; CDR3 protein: CASSSGTSGGSGTQYF
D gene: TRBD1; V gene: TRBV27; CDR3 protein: CASSQWTGVLGANVLTF
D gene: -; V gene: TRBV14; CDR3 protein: CARSGNGNYGYTF
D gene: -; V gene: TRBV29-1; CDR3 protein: CSVNSKRGYGYTF
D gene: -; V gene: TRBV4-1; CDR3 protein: CASSPPRGLENNEQFF
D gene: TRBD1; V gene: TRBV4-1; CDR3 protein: CASSQTADREISPLHF
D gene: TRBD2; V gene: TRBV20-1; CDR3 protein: CSARIAGNTDTQYF
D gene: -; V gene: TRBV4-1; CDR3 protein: CASSQVSEGTDTQYF
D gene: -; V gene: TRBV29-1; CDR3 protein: CSVVSLSETQYF
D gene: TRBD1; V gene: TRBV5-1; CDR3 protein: CASSSGPDRRDSPLHF
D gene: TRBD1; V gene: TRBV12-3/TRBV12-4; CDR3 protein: CASSARDRGLAPLHF
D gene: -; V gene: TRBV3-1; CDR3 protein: CASSQEGATDTQYF
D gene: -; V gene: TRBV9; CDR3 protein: CASSAGGPTAYGYTF
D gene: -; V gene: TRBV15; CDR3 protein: CATGGLIGETQYF
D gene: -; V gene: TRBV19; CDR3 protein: CASSPSSVRQVVKNIQYF
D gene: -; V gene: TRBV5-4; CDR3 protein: CASSFGDLEAFF